Listed here are 24 T cell receptor beta chains from one sample, sequenced in a study of radiotherapy plus CTLA-4 blockade in lung cancer. Profiled with immunoSEQ multiplex PCR; TCRdb holds only in-frame clones, not every one. The sample consists of 50,000 or so clones, 79% of them appearing once. The source was peripheral blood, collected from a patient treated with radiotherapy plus ipilimumab. The source is a human donor with non-small cell lung cancer who had a partial response to radiotherapy plus ipilimumab.

This sequence joins TRBV5-1 and TRBJ2-1; 8 bases align to TRBD1. Losses at the gene ends were 4 bases for V and 9 bases for J; bases not matched to a gene: 15. The CDR3 is made up of 16 amino acids. Germline CDR1 SGHRS, CDR2 YFSETQ. CDR3 coding DNA: TGCGCCAGCAGCCCGAGAGGGCAGGGGGCGACCATTGAGCAGTTCTTC. It encodes CASSPRGQGATIEQFF.

The gene calls are TRBV7-3 and TRBJ2-3, with a weak D call TRBD2 (5 bases). The CDR3 runs 13 residues. V was clipped by 5 bases and J by 2 bases, with 8 bases between them. Germline CDR1 SGHTA, CDR2 FQGTGA. For the CDR3, the DNA is TGTGCCAGCAGCCCCGGGAACACAGATACGCAGTATTTT. Its protein product is CASSPGNTDTQYF.

This rearrangement joins TRBV25-1 to TRBJ2-3, with 9 bases aligning to TRBD1. After removal of 6 bases from V and 4 bases from J, the junction contained 5 bases not matched to a gene. The CDR3 totals 14 residues. Germline CDR1 is MGHDK and CDR2 is SYGVNS. CDR3 region: CASRSTGGADTQYF. CDR3 DNA sequence: TGTGCCAGCAGATCCACAGGGGGCGCAGATACGCAGTATTTT.

The V call is TRBV7-2, the J call TRBJ2-7; D remains unclear. Germline values: CDR1 SGHTA, CDR2 FQGNSA. The length of the CDR3 is 14 residues. With 1 base removed from V and 11 bases from J, the gap between germline ends came to 18 bases. CDR3 DNA sequence: TGTGCCAGCAGCTTAGGCGGTGGGTCCCCCGTCAAGTACTTC. Translated: CASSLGGGSPVKYF.

The chain is built from TRBV5-4 and TRBJ2-6; TRBD1 matches 7 bases. Trimming removed 0 bases from V and 0 bases from J; junction bases left unmatched: 12. Germline CDR1 reads SGHNT; CDR2 reads YYREEE (reference sequence). This CDR3 spans 20 amino acids. The chain's CDR3 is CASSLGQRPRTGSGANVLTF. In nucleotides, the CDR3 is TGTGCCAGCAGCTTGGGGCAACGTCCAAGGACAGGCTCTGGGGCCAACGTCCTGACTTTC.

This clone was observed once. V is TRBV9 and J is TRBJ2-3; 7 positions agree with TRBD2. Trimming at V came to 4 bases and at J to 6 bases, leaving 5 bases not matched to a gene. This CDR3 contains 13 residues. Per the germline V gene, CDR1 is SGDLS and CDR2 is YYNGEE. The CDR3 nucleotides read TGTGCCAGCAGCCCGGGGGGTTGGGATACGCAGTATTTT. Its protein product is CASSPGGWDTQYF.

The chain combines TRBV2 with TRBJ2-7, with TRBD2 matching over 8 bases. The CDR3 runs 13 residues. Germline V CDR1 and CDR2: SNHLY, FYNNEI. J gave up 5 bases and V 6 bases, and 6 bases lay outside the gene matches. The CDR3 DNA sequence: TGTGCCAGCAGCGCGGGGGGTTGGGACGAGCAGTACTTC. As protein: CASSAGGWDEQYF.

This chain joins TRBV9 and TRBJ2-4; D is unresolved. The V end was cut by 4 bases, the J end by 9 bases, with 14 bases between. CDR1 SGDLS and CDR2 YYNGEE come from the germline V gene. The CDR3 has 13 amino acids. The CDR3 DNA reads TGTGCCAGCAGCCCCACCGGTGGCGGCATTCAGTACTTC. This translates into CASSPTGGGIQYF.

The genes are TRBV25-1 and TRBJ2-2, with 9 bases that match TRBD1. Germline CDR1 reads MGHDK; CDR2 reads SYGVNS. This CDR3 region has 16 residues. The V gene end was trimmed by 3 bases and the J gene end by 7 bases; junction bases not matched to a gene: 9. The CDR3 sequence: CASSETTGGFGGELFF. DNA of the CDR3: TGTGCCAGCAGTGAGACCACAGGGGGCTTCGGCGGGGAGCTGTTTTTT.

This clone has a handful of counts. The V gene is TRBV5-1, the J gene TRBJ1-2; D is unclear. Germline loops: CDR1 SGHRS, CDR2 YFSETQ. This CDR3 region has 15 residues. The V end was cut by 3 bases, the J end by 0 bases, with 12 bases between. Here the CDR3 DNA reads TGCGCCAGCAGCTGGGTGGCGGACTCTAACTATGGCTACACCTTC. It specifies CASSWVADSNYGYTF.

This clone was seen a single time. The chain recombines TRBV5-1 with TRBJ1-1, with TRBD1 identical over 9 bases. V was clipped by 4 bases and J by 4 bases; unmatched bases: 8. Germline values: CDR1 SGHRS, CDR2 YFSETQ. The CDR3 sequence is 15 residues long. The DNA for the CDR3 is TGCGCCAGCAGCAACGCGGGACAGGGAATCACTGAAGCTTTCTTT. Translating gives CASSNAGQGITEAFF.

The J gene is TRBJ2-7, the V gene TRBV4-2; D is perhaps TRBD2 (6 bases). Looked up from germline, CDR1 is LGHNA and CDR2 is YNFKEQ. The CDR3 spans 14 residues. Trimming pared 6 bases from V and 5 bases from J, leaving 17 bases between. The CDR3 coding sequence is TGTGCCAGCAGACTGGGACTGGGCTTTAACGAGCAGTACTTC. As protein: CASRLGLGFNEQYF.

This clone was seen a single time. The genes are TRBV18 and TRBJ1-3, with unresolved D. The CDR3 consists of 13 residues. Germline V lookup: CDR1 KGHSH, CDR2 LQKENI. Trimming shortened V by 6 bases and J by 4 bases, and 10 bases separated the two germline ends. The CDR3, as DNA: TGTGCCAGCTCGGAAGTGCGGGGAAACACCATATATTTT. It translates to CASSEVRGNTIYF.

The rearrangement joins TRBV7-8 to TRBJ2-5, with D maybe TRBD1 (7 bases). The J call is in doubt because the DNA end fits TRBJ2-7 better. This CDR3 comprises 16 residues. CDR1 and CDR2 from the germline V gene are SGHVS and FQNEAQ. The CDR3 DNA sequence: TGTGCCAGCAGCTTGCTGGTGTCCCAGGGGGGCTACGAGCAGTACTTC. Protein sequence: CASSLLVSQGGYEQYF.

This chain links TRBV9 with TRBJ2-5; a weak D match, TRBD2 (6 bases). The V end lost 3 bases, the J end lost 1 base, and 10 bases lay between the germline ends. The CDR3 sequence is 14 residues long. Looked up from germline, CDR1 is SGDLS and CDR2 is YYNGEE. The CDR3: CASSGAGPQETQYF. The CDR3 nucleotides read TGTGCCAGCAGCGGTGCGGGACCCCAAGAGACCCAGTACTTC.

This chain joins TRBV6-4 and TRBJ2-2; 7 bases map to TRBD2. The CDR3 extends over 14 amino acids. Germline V gene lookup returns CDR1 MRHNA and CDR2 SNTAGT. Trimming at V came to 6 bases and at J to 6 bases, leaving 7 bases not matched to a gene. CDR3 amino acids: CASSDQGGAGELFF. Here the CDR3 DNA reads TGTGCCAGCAGCGATCAGGGAGGGGCCGGGGAGCTGTTTTTT.

V gene TRBV7-2 combines with J gene TRBJ2-2; no reliable D call. This CDR3 comprises 14 residues. Germline lookup yields CDR1 SGHTA and CDR2 FQGNSA. With 3 bases removed from V and 6 bases from J, the gap between germline ends came to 11 bases. CDR3 amino acids: CASSLKRSAGELFF. Written as DNA, the CDR3 is TGTGCCAGCAGCTTGAAAAGGAGTGCCGGGGAGCTGTTTTTT.

The V call is TRBV11-2, the J call TRBJ2-1, with 9 nucleotides matching TRBD2. The CDR3 sequence is 19 residues long. Germline V gene data show CDR1 as SGHAT and CDR2 as FQNNGV. V was clipped by 5 bases and J by 2 bases; unmatched bases: 16. In DNA, the CDR3 is TGTGCCAGCAGCGGGCAGCGGGGGGCACCGGGGGAGACCTACAATGAGCAGTTCTTC. Amino acid sequence: CASSGQRGAPGETYNEQFF.

The V gene is TRBV9, the J gene TRBJ2-5, with a weak D call TRBD1 (6 bases). Germline CDR1 SGDLS, CDR2 YYNGEE. The CDR3 is 16 residues long. V dropped 3 bases and J dropped 5 bases, with 20 bases sitting between them. This chain's CDR3 is CASSARTGTVGETQYF. The CDR3 DNA follows: TGTGCCAGCAGCGCAAGAACAGGGACGGTTGGGGAGACCCAGTACTTC.

The chain uses TRBV13 and TRBJ1-1; 7 bases line up with TRBD1. Germline CDR1 and CDR2: PRHDT and FYEKMQ (reference sequence). J lost 4 bases, V lost 4 bases, and 9 bases had no gene match. This CDR3 spans 15 amino acids. The CDR3 coding sequence is TGTGCCAGCAGCTCCCAAGACAGGGTGAGCACTGAAGCTTTCTTT. Residues: CASSSQDRVSTEAFF.

The genes are TRBV6-5 and TRBJ1-4, with 9 bases matching TRBD1. Germline V lookup: CDR1 MNHEY, CDR2 SVGAGI. CDR3 length: 15 amino acids. J lost 6 bases, V lost 6 bases, and 8 bases had no gene match. CDR3 nucleotides: TGTGCCAGCAGACCACCGGGACAGGGTGATGAAAAACTGTTTTTT. Translation: CASRPPGQGDEKLFF.

This clone has just a few counts. J is TRBJ2-1 and V is TRBV5-1; 10 bases fit TRBD2. The CDR3 covers 21 residues. Per germline, CDR1 SGHRS and CDR2 YFSETQ. The junction had 19 bases not matched to a gene; V was cut back by 3 bases and J by 1 base. The CDR3 DNA reads TGCGCCAGCAGCTCGGACCGTTTTCGAACTATAGCGGGGGGATCCTACAATGAGCAGTTCTTC. It translates to CASSSDRFRTIAGGSYNEQFF.

This chain joins TRBV27 and TRBJ1-1; 10 nucleotides line up with TRBD1. This CDR3 comprises 15 residues. Trimming took 3 bases from V and 4 from J; bases not matched to a gene: 5. Germline V gene sequence: CDR1 MNHEY, CDR2 SMNVEV (reference sequence). The CDR3 sequence: CASSFDRGRGTEAFF. CDR3 DNA sequence: TGTGCCAGCAGTTTCGACAGGGGGCGGGGCACTGAAGCTTTCTTT.

V usage is TRBV19 and J usage is TRBJ2-7, with 7 nucleotides matching TRBD2. The germline V gene has CDR1 LNHDA and CDR2 SQIVND (reference sequence). The CDR3 contains 13 residues. With V trimmed by 4 bases and J by 3 bases, 3 bases remained unmatched. The DNA for the CDR3 is TGTGCCAGTAGTAGGGGGAGGGACTACGAGCAGTACTTC. Its translation is CASSRGRDYEQYF.